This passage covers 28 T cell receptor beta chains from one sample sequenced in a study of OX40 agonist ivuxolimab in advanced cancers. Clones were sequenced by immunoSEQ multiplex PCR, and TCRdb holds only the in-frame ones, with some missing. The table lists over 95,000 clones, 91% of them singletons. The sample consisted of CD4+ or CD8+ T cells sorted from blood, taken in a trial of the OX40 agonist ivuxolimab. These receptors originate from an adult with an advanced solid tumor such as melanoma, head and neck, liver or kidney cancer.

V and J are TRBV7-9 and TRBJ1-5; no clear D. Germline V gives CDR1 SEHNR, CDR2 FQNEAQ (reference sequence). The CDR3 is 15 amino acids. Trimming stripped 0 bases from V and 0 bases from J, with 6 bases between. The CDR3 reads CASSLAGNSNQPQHF. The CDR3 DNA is TGTGCCAGCAGCTTAGCTGGAAATAGCAATCAGCCCCAGCATTTT.

CDR3 coding DNA: TGTGCCAGCAGTCTGACAGGGACCAACTCTGGAAACACCATATATTTT. Amino acid sequence: CASSLTGTNSGNTIYF. The chain recombines TRBV11-2 with TRBJ1-3; TRBD1 matches 7 bases. The trim removed 6 bases at V and 0 bases at J, leaving 8 bases unmatched. The germline CDR1 and CDR2 sequences are SGHAT and FQNNGV. The CDR3 totals 16 residues.

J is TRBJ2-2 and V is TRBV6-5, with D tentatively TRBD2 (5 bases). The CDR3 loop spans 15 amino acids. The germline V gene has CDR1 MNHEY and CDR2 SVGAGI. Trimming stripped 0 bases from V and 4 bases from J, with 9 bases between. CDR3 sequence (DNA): TGTGCCAGCAGTTACTCCCGGGGATTCACCGGGGAGCTGTTTTTT. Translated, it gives CASSYSRGFTGELFF.

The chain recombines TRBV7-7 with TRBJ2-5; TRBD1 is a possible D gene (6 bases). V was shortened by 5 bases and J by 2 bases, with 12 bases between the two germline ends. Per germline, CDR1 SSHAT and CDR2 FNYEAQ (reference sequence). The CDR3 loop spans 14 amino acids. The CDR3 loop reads CASSATGQQETQYF. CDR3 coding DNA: TGTGCCAGCAGCGCAACTGGACAGCAAGAGACCCAGTACTTC. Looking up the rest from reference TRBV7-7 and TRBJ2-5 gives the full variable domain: GAGVSQSPRYKVTKRGQDVTLRCDPISSHATLYWYQQALGQGPEFLTYFNYEAQPDKSGLPSDRFSAERPEGSISTLTIQRTEQRDSAMYRCASSATGQQETQYFGPGTRLLVL.

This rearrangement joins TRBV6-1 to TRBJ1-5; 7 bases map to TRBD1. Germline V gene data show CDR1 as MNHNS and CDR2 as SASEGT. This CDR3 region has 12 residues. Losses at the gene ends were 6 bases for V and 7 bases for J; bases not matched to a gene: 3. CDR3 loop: CASSTGDQPQHF. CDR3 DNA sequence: TGTGCCAGCAGCACAGGGGACCAGCCCCAGCATTTT.

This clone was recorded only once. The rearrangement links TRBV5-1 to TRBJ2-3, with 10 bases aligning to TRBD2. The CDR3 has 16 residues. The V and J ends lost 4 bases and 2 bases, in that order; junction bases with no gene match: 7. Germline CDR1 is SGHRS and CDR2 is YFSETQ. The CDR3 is CASSQRTSGLTDTQYF. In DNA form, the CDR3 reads TGCGCCAGCAGCCAACGGACTAGCGGCCTCACAGATACGCAGTATTTT.

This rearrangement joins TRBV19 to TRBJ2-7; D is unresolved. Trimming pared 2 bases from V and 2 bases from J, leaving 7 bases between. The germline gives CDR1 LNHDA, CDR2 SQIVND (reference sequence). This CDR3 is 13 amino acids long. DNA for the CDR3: TGTGCCAGTAGTATACCAGGAACCTACGAGCAGTACTTC. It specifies CASSIPGTYEQYF.

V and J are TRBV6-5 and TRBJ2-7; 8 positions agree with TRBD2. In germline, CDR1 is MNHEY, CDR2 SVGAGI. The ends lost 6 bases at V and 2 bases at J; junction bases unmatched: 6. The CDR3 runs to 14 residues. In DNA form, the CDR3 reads TGTGCCAGCAGAACCCGGGAGGGCCCCTACGAGCAGTACTTC. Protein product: CASRTREGPYEQYF.

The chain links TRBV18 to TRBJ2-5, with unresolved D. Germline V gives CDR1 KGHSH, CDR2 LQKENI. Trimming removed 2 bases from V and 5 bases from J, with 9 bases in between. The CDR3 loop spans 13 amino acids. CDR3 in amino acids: CASSPSGVETQYF. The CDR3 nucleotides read TGTGCCAGCTCACCATCTGGGGTGGAGACCCAGTACTTC. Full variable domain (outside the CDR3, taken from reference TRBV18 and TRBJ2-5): NAGVMQNPRHLVRRRGQEARLRCSPMKGHSHVYWYRQLPEEGLKFMVYLQKENIIDESGMPKERFSAEFPKEGPSILRIQQVVRGDSAAYFCASSPSGVETQYFGPGTRLLVL.

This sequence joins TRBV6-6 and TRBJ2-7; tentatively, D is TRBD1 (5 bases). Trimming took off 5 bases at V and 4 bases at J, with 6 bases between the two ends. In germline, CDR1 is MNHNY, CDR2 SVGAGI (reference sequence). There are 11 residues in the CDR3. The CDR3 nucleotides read TGTGCCAGCAGTCGACAGTACGAGCAGTACTTC. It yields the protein CASSRQYEQYF.

CDR3 nucleotide sequence: TGTGCCAGCAGCAAACTAGCGGGCGGCACAGATACGCAGTATTTT. It yields the protein CASSKLAGGTDTQYF. The chain uses TRBV7-2 and TRBJ2-3; 9 bases are shared with TRBD2. V lost 5 bases, J lost 1 base, and 4 bases stayed unmatched. CDR3 size: 15 residues. Germline loops: CDR1 SGHTA, CDR2 FQGNSA.

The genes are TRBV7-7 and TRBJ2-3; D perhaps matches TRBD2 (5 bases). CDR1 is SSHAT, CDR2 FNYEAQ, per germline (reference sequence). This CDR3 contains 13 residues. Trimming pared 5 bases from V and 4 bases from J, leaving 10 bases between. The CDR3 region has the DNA TGTGCCAGCAGCCCACTAGGGCCAGATACGCAGTATTTT. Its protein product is CASSPLGPDTQYF.

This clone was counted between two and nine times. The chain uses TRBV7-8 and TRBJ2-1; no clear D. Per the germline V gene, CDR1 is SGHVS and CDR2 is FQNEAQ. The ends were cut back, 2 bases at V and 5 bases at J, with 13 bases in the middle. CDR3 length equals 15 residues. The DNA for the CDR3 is TGTGCCAGCAGCTTACCCCCAGGCGAGAACAATGAGCAGTTCTTC. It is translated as CASSLPPGENNEQFF. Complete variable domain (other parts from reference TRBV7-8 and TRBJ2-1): GAGVSQSPRYKVAKRGQDVALRCDPISGHVSLFWYQQALGQGPEFLTYFQNEAQLDKSGLPSDRFFAERPEGSVSTLKIQRTQQEDSAVYLCASSLPPGENNEQFFGPGTRLTVL.

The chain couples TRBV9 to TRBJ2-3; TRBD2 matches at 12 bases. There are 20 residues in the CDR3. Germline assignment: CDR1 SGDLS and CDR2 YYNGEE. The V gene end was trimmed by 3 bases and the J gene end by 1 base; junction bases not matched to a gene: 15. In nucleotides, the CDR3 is TGTGCCAGCAGCGATCCGACTAGCGGGAGCCAAGCCCTAGGCACAGATACGCAGTATTTT. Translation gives CASSDPTSGSQALGTDTQYF.

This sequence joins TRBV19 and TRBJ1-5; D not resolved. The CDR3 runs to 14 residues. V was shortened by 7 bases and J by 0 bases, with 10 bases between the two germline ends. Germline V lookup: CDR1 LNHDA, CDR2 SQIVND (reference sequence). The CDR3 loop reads CASTWDHSNQPQHF. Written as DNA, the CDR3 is TGTGCCAGTACGTGGGATCATAGCAATCAGCCCCAGCATTTT.

The CDR3: CASSGFYEQYF. CDR3 coding DNA: TGTGCCAGTAGCGGATTCTACGAGCAGTACTTC. The J gene is TRBJ2-7, the V gene TRBV19, with D hard to call. Germline CDR1 reads LNHDA; CDR2 reads SQIVND (reference sequence). Between the trimmed V and J ends, which lost 6 bases and 3 bases, there was a span of 6 bases. The CDR3 runs to 11 residues.

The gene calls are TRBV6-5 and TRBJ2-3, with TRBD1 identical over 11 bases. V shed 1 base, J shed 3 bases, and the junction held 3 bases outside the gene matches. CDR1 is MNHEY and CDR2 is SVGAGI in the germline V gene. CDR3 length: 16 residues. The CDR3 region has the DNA TGTGCCAGCAGTTACTTCGGGACAGGGGGTACAGATACGCAGTATTTT. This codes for CASSYFGTGGTDTQYF.

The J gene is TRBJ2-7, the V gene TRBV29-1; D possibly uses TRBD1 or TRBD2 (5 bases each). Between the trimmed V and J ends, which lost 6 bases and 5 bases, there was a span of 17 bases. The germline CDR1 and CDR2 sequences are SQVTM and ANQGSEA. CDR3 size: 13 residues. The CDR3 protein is CSVLGAEDNEQYF. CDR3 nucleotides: TGCAGCGTGCTCGGGGCCGAAGATAACGAGCAGTACTTC.

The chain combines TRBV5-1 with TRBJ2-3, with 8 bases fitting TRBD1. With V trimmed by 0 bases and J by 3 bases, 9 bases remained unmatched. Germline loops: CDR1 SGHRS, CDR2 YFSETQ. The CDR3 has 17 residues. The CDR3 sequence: CASSLVGRGQATDTQYF. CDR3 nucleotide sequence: TGCGCCAGCAGCTTGGTAGGGCGGGGACAGGCTACAGATACGCAGTATTTT.

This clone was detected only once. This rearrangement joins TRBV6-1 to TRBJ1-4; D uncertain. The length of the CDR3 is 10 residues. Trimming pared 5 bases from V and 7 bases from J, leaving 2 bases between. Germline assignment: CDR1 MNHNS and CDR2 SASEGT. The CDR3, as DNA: TGTGCCAGCAGTTTTGAAAAACTGTTTTTT. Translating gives CASSFEKLFF.

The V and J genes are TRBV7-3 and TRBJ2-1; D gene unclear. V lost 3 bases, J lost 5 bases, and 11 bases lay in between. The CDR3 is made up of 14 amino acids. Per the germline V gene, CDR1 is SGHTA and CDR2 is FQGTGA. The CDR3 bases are TGTGCCAGCAGCTTCGGGCTCGGACACAATGAGCAGTTCTTC. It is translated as CASSFGLGHNEQFF.

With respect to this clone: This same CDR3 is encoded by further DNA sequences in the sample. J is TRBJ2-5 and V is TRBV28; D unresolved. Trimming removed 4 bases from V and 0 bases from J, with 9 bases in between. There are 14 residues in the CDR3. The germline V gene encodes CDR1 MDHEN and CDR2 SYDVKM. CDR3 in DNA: TGTGCCAGCAGTTCCGACTGGTACCAAGAGACCCAGTACTTC. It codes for CASSSDWYQETQYF.

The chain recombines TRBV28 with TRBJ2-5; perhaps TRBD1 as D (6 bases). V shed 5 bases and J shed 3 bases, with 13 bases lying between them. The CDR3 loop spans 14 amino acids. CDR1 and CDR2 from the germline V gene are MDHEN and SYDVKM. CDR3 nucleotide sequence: TGTGCCAGCAGTCCACTTGGACAGAAAGAGACCCAGTACTTC. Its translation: CASSPLGQKETQYF.

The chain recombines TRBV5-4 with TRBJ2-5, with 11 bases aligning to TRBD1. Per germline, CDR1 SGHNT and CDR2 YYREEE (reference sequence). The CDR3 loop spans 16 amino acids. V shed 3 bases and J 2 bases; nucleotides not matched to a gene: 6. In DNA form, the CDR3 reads TGTGCCAGCAGCTCCCGGGACAGGGGGGATCAAGAGACCCAGTACTTC. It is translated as CASSSRDRGDQETQYF.

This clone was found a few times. For the CDR3, the DNA is TGTGCCAGCAGTCCCCGAGTCGGAAGGTCAGCCAAAAACATTCAGTACTTC. Its protein is CASSPRVGRSAKNIQYF. The chain employs TRBV28 and TRBJ2-4; D gene uncertain. Trimming stripped 5 bases from V and 0 bases from J, with 17 bases between. Germline loops: CDR1 MDHEN, CDR2 SYDVKM. The CDR3 consists of 17 residues.

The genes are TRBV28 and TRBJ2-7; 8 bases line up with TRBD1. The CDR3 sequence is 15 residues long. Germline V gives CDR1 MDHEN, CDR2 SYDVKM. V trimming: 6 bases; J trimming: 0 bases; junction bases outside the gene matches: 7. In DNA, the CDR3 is TGTGCCAGCAGAGAGGACAGGGTGACCTCCTACGAGCAGTACTTC. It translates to CASREDRVTSYEQYF.

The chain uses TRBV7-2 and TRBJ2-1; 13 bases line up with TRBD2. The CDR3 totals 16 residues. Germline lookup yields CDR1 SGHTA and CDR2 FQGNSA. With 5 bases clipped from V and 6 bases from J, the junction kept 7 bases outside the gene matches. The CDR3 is CASSARTSGRGNEQFF. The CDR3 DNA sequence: TGTGCCAGCAGCGCTCGAACTAGCGGGAGGGGCAATGAGCAGTTCTTC.

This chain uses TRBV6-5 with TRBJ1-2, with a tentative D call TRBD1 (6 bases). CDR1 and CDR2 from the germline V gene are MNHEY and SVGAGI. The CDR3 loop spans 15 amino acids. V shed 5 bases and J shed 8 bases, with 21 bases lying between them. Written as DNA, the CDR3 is TGTGCCAGCAGTGCGCCCCAGGGGCGCGGGTGGGGCTACACCTTC. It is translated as CASSAPQGRGWGYTF.